A selection of T cell receptor beta chains follows, all from one sample in a study of T cell changes during pregnancy in multiple sclerosis. Clones were sequenced by immunoSEQ multiplex PCR, and TCRdb holds only the in-frame ones, with some missing. The repertoire holds about 41,000 clones, with more than 90% as singletons. The sample was CD8+ T cells from peripheral blood mononuclear cells, taken in the third trimester of pregnancy. These receptors all come from a female donor with multiple sclerosis, enrolled in a pregnancy study. The CDR3 runs from the conserved cysteine through the conserved F or W. A D gene is named only where the DNA matches it firmly. Rows may omit the clone size; those that give it use once, few, many or a size class.

v_gene,j_gene,d_gene,abundance,CDR3aa,CDR3nt
TRBV27,TRBJ1-2,NA,NA,CATGERGAWGYTF,TGTGCCACGGGGGAACGGGGGGCCTGGGGCTACACCTTC
TRBV10-3,TRBJ2-7,NA,NA,CAIKRYDSYEQYF,TGTGCCATCAAGAGGTATGATAGCTACGAGCAGTACTTC
TRBV6-6,TRBJ2-7,NA,NA,CASSYVGSSYEQYF,TGTGCCAGCAGTTACGTCGGGAGCTCCTACGAGCAGTACTTC
TRBV13,TRBJ2-3,TRBD1,NA,CASSYDRDDTQYF,TGTGCCAGCAGCTACGACAGGGACGATACGCAGTATTTT
TRBV6-6,TRBJ2-1,NA,NA,CASSETNWNEQFF,TGTGCCAGCAGTGAGACTAATTGGAATGAGCAGTTCTTC
TRBV19,TRBJ2-1,TRBD2,NA,CASSMERTGGQFF,TGTGCCAGTAGTATGGAGCGGACGGGGGGGCAGTTCTTC
TRBV27,TRBJ2-3,NA,NA,CASSFTLDHLTDTQYF,TGTGCCAGCAGTTTTACACTAGACCACCTCACAGATACGCAGTATTTT
TRBV6-1,TRBJ1-1,NA,once,CASSATPRSTEAFF,TGTGCCAGCAGCGCCACCCCGAGGAGCACTGAAGCTTTCTTT
TRBV5-1,TRBJ2-7,TRBD2,NA,CASSEGLAGGLYEQYF,TGCGCCAGCAGCGAGGGACTAGCGGGAGGACTCTACGAGCAGTACTTC
TRBV6-1,TRBJ2-7,TRBD2,NA,CASFWTSGGGRQYF,TGTGCCAGCTTCTGGACTAGCGGGGGCGGGAGGCAGTACTTC
TRBV6-1,TRBJ2-3,NA,NA,CASSEVVRIGLASDTQYF,TGTGCCAGCAGTGAAGTAGTCCGGATTGGTCTAGCCTCAGATACGCAGTATTTT
TRBV7-3,TRBJ2-1,NA,NA,CASSPGYNEQFF,TGTGCCAGCAGCCCAGGCTACAATGAGCAGTTCTTC
TRBV28,TRBJ2-1,NA,NA,CASSLPRMTDEQFF,TGTGCCAGCAGTTTACCGAGGATGACGGATGAGCAGTTCTTC
TRBV4-1,TRBJ1-1,NA,NA,CASSYRELSVSGPEAFF,TGCGCCAGCAGCTACCGCGAACTCTCGGTATCGGGTCCTGAAGCTTTCTTT
TRBV15,TRBJ2-1,NA,NA,CATSVGAENYNEQFF,TGTGCCACCTCCGTGGGGGCGGAAAATTACAATGAGCAGTTCTTC
TRBV19,TRBJ2-7,NA,NA,CASSISGTGYKQYF,TGTGCCAGTAGTATTTCGGGCACAGGCTACAAGCAGTACTTC